These 11 T cell receptor beta chains came from one sample sequenced in a study of blood T cell repertoires in COVID-19. Profiling relied on immunoSEQ multiplex PCR, and the TCRdb table lists in-frame clones only, not all of them. There are 150,000 to 200,000 clones in the sample; approximately 89% occur only once, and less than 3.5% lies in the top ten. The sequenced sample consisted of peripheral blood. The receptors originated from a man in his sixties or seventies with acute or convalescent COVID-19.

The CDR3 coding sequence is TGTGCCATCACGGAGACAGGGAGCGCTGAAGCTTTCTTT. Protein sequence: CAITETGSAEAFF. This chain joins TRBV10-3 and TRBJ1-1; 7 positions agree with TRBD1. The CDR3 loop spans 13 amino acids. Trimming cost V 7 bases and J 6 bases; bases outside gene matches: 8. Germline assignment: CDR1 ENHRY and CDR2 SYGVKD.

This chain uses TRBV29-1 with TRBJ1-2; no clear D. Germline V gene data show CDR1 as SQVTM and CDR2 as ANQGSEA. Trimming pared 2 bases from V and 1 base from J, leaving 11 bases between. The CDR3 spans 14 residues. CDR3 bases: TGCAGCGTTGAATTCCGGGAGATTAACTATGGCTACACCTTC. This translates into CSVEFREINYGYTF.

This chain joins TRBV5-4 and TRBJ2-7; TRBD1 aligns across 10 bases. The ends lost 0 bases at V and 4 bases at J; junction bases unmatched: 4. In germline, CDR1 is SGHNT, CDR2 YYREEE (reference sequence). The CDR3 length is 15 residues. The CDR3 nucleotides read TGTGCCAGCAGCTTGGGGTGGGGACAGGGGTACGAGCAGTACTTC. Its translation: CASSLGWGQGYEQYF.

The chain employs TRBV5-1 and TRBJ2-3, with 16 bases matching TRBD2. The CDR3 consists of 18 residues. V was pared by 4 bases and J by 3 bases, with 8 bases of the junction left unmatched. CDR1 is SGHRS, CDR2 YFSETQ, per germline. The CDR3: CASSPPGLAGGQTDTQYF. The CDR3 DNA reads as TGCGCCAGCAGCCCTCCGGGACTAGCGGGGGGGCAAACAGATACGCAGTATTTT.

This clone was seen a few times. CDR3 in DNA: TGTGCCAGCAGTCTCATCCCCAGGGTCAGGGGGTTAATTGAAGCTTTCTTT. It is translated as CASSLIPRVRGLIEAFF. This chain connects TRBV28 to TRBJ1-1, with TRBD1 identical over 7 bases. Germline V gene sequence: CDR1 MDHEN, CDR2 SYDVKM. Trimming removed 5 bases from V and 7 bases from J; junction bases left unmatched: 19. The CDR3 sequence is 17 residues long.

The chain uses TRBV29-1 and TRBJ2-1; 10 nucleotides match TRBD1. V lost 6 bases and J lost 4; bases outside the gene matches: 3. CDR3 length: 13 amino acids. Germline V CDR1 and CDR2: SQVTM, ANQGSEA. CDR3 sequence (DNA): TGCAGCGTCCGGGACAGGGGTTACAATGAGCAGTTCTTC. Translation: CSVRDRGYNEQFF.

Concerning this clone: The sample has other DNA sequences that encode this CDR3 too. CDR3 region: CASSISDYGYTF. CDR3 nucleotide sequence: TGTGCCAGTAGTATCAGCGACTATGGCTACACCTTC. The chain carries TRBV19 and TRBJ1-2; D is undetermined. The CDR3 consists of 12 residues. The V and J ends lost 3 bases and 3 bases respectively, with 5 bases between them. Germline V lookup: CDR1 LNHDA, CDR2 SQIVND (reference sequence).

The chain is built from TRBV7-8 and TRBJ2-5, with D hard to call. V lost 3 bases and J 4 bases, leaving 12 bases between the germline ends. The CDR3 runs to 14 residues. Germline V gene data show CDR1 as SGHVS and CDR2 as FQNEAQ. The CDR3 here is CASSFRSRSETQYF. For the CDR3, the DNA is TGTGCCAGCAGCTTTCGGTCTAGGTCAGAGACCCAGTACTTC. The full variable domain, rest sourced from reference TRBV7-8 and TRBJ2-5, is GAGVSQSPRYKVAKRGQDVALRCDPISGHVSLFWYQQALGQGPEFLTYFQNEAQLDKSGLPSDRFFAERPEGSVSTLKIQRTQQEDSAVYLCASSFRSRSETQYFGPGTRLLVL.

The V gene is TRBV3-1 (or the pseudogene TRBV3-2), the J gene TRBJ1-2; D unresolved. Germline V gene data show CDR1 as LGHDT and CDR2 as YNNKEL (reference sequence). Between the trimmed V and J ends, which lost 0 bases and 4 bases, there was a span of 15 bases. The CDR3 is made up of 16 amino acids. DNA of the CDR3: TGTGCCAGCAGCCAAGATGGCAGCGACCTTCGCTATGGCTACACCTTC. Translation: CASSQDGSDLRYGYTF.

This rearrangement joins TRBV5-4 to TRBJ2-3; 9 nucleotides line up with TRBD2. Germline V gene data show CDR1 as SGHNT and CDR2 as YYREEE (reference sequence). CDR3 length: 16 amino acids. V lost 0 bases and J lost 1; bases outside the gene matches: 3. The CDR3 DNA reads as TGTGCCAGCAGCTTGGCGGCTAGCGGGGGCACAGATACGCAGTATTTT. Translated: CASSLAASGGTDTQYF.

The rearrangement uses TRBV18 and TRBJ1-5, with D tentatively TRBD1 (6 bases). This CDR3 region has 14 residues. CDR1 and CDR2 from the germline V gene are KGHSH and LQKENI. V lost 3 bases and J 5 bases, leaving 11 bases between the germline ends. CDR3 region: CASSPDSFDQPQHF. The CDR3 DNA reads TGTGCCAGCTCACCGGACAGTTTTGATCAGCCCCAGCATTTT.